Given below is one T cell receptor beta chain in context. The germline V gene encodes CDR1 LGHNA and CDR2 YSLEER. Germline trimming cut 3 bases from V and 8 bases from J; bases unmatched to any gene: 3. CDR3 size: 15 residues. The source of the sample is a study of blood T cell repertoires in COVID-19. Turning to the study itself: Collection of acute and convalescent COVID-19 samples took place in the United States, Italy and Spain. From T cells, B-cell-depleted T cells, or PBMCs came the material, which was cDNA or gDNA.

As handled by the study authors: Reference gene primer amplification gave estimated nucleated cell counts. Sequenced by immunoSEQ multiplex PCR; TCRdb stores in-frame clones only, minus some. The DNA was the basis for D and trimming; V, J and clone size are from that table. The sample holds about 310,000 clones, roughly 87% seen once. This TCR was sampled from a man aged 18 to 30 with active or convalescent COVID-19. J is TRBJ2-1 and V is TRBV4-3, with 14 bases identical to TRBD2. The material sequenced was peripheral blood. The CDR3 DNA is TGCGCCAGCAGCCAGACTAGCGGGGGGGCCTATGAGCAGTTCTTC. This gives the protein CASSQTSGGAYEQFF.